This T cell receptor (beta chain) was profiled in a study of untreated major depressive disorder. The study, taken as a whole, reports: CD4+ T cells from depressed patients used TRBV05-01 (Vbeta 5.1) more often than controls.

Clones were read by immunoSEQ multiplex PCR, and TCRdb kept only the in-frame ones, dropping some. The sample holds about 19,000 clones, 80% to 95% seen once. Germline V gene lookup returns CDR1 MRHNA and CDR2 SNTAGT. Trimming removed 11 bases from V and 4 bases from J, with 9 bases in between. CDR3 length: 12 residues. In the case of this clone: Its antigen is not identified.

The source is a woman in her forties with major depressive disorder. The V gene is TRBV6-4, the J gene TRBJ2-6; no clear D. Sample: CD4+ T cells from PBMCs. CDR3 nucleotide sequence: TGTGCCTCCTCTATGGGGGCCAACGTCCTGACTTTC. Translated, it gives CASSMGANVLTF.